Following are 4 T cell receptor beta chains from one sample sequenced in a study of shared clonotypes between healthy human individuals. Sequencing used immunoSEQ multiplex PCR; TCRdb keeps in-frame clones, though not all of them. The top ten hold 0.13% to 0.15% of the sample, which has about 2.4 million clones, approximately 90% seen once. The sample consisted of naive CD4+ T cells sorted from blood. The sample's subset: CD45RA+ positively selected. The receptors stem from a man aged 18 to 29 in good health.

This CDR3 reads CAISEFSGEGTQYF. CDR3 bases: TGTGCCATCAGTGAGTTTTCAGGGGAGGGTACGCAGTATTTT. The V call is TRBV10-3, the J call TRBJ2-3; TRBD2 is a possible D gene (7 bases). This CDR3 is 14 amino acids long. V was pared by 1 base and J by 8 bases, with 13 bases between. CDR1 is ENHRY and CDR2 is SYGVKD in the germline V gene.

The chain joins TRBV6-5 to TRBJ2-7; tentatively, D is TRBD1 (5 bases). Deletions cut 2 bases from V and 3 bases from J, with 14 bases between. The CDR3 is 15 residues long. CDR1 is MNHEY, CDR2 SVGAGI, per germline. CDR3 sequence (DNA): TGTGCCAGCAGTTACGCTGGTCAGGGAAACTACGAGCAGTACTTC. Protein product: CASSYAGQGNYEQYF.

The rearrangement links TRBV6-6 to TRBJ2-7, with TRBD2 matching over 9 bases. The germline V gene encodes CDR1 MNHNY and CDR2 SVGAGI (reference sequence). J was trimmed by 3 bases and V by 2 bases; bases with no gene match: 5. This CDR3 contains 15 residues. CDR3 DNA sequence: TGTGCCAGCAGTTACGCTAGCGGGGTCCTCTACGAGCAGTACTTC. This sequence encodes CASSYASGVLYEQYF.

The chain recombines TRBV7-9 with TRBJ2-7; no definite D call. Per the germline V gene, CDR1 is SEHNR and CDR2 is FQNEAQ (reference sequence). The V and J ends lost 5 bases and 4 bases respectively, with 12 bases between them. The CDR3 spans 13 residues. CDR3 in amino acids: CASSPPSSYEQYF. The CDR3 bases are TGTGCCAGCAGCCCCCCCTCGTCGTACGAGCAGTACTTC.